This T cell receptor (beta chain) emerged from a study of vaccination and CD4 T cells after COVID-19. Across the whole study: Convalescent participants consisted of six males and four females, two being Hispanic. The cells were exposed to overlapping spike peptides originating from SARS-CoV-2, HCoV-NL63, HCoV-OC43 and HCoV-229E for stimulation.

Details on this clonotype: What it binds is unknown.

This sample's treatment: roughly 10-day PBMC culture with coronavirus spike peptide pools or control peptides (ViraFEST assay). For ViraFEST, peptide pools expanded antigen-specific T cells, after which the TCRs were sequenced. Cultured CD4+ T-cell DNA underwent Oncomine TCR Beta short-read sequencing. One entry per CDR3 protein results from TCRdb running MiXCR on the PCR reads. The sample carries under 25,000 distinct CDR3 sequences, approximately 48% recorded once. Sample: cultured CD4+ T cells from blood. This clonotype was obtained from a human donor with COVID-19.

Here the CDR3 reads CASSQYNEQFF. In DNA form, the CDR3 reads TGTGCCAGCAGTCAATACAATGAGCAGTTCTTC. The chain joins TRBV6-2 or TRBV6-3 to TRBJ2-1, with D hard to call. V lost 5 bases and J lost 4, with 3 bases in between. CDR1 MNHEY and CDR2 SVGEGT come from the germline V gene. The CDR3 totals 11 residues.